This T cell receptor beta chain was recorded in a study of PD-1 blockade in classical Hodgkin lymphoma. The method was immunoSEQ multiplex PCR; TCRdb's version includes in-frame clones alone and lacks a portion of them. The repertoire holds 25,000 to 35,000 clones, with roughly four fifths as singletons. Turning to this clone: Its antigen is still unknown.

V was cut by 3 bases and J by 1 base, with 10 bases left in between. This CDR3 is built from 14 residues. Per the germline V gene, CDR1 is LGHNA and CDR2 is YNFKEQ. The time point is: cycle 4 day 1 (C4D1), after 5 to 7 weeks of nivolumab. Brentuximab vedotin exposure varied, and every patient relapsed after autologous stem cell transplantation. Magnetic negative selection was used to purify CD4+ T cells from PBMCs that had been thawed. Study outcomes and limitations: Complete responders possessed baseline diversity comparable to newly diagnosed patients. Compared with healthy donors, newly diagnosed patients reportedly showed lower baseline TCR diversity.

Sequenced material: CD4+ T cells from blood, taken before the fourth cycle of nivolumab. The sequence came from a human donor with classical Hodgkin lymphoma. V and J are TRBV4-2 and TRBJ2-7; D is tentatively TRBD1 or TRBD2 (5 bases each). CDR3 sequence (DNA): TGTGCCAGCAGCCAGGATTGGGGGTCCTACGAGCAGTACTTC. Translating it yields CASSQDWGSYEQYF.